The clone carrying this TCR beta chain showed up just a few times. The entry originates in a study of T-cell reconstitution after alpha-beta-depleted transplantation in children. It was with unique molecular identifiers that the TCRbeta library was prepared. MiXCR, applied by TCRdb to the PCR reads, yields one record per CDR3 protein. This sample has some 280,000 distinct CDR3 sequences, with 9.5% to 10% found just once. Germline CDR1 is SGHTA and CDR2 is FQGNSA. The CDR3 contains 15 residues. V lost 4 bases, J lost 4 bases, and 14 bases lay in between. Sequenced here: PBMCs from the stem cell graft donor, sampled from the stem cell graft. This TCR came from a human donor who donated a stem cell graft to a child with SCID. The V call is TRBV7-2, the J call TRBJ2-1; D is unclear. The CDR3 DNA is TGTGCCAGCAGCTCCCACCTGACTGGATACAATGAGCAGTTCTTC. This sequence encodes CASSSHLTGYNEQFF.